This T cell receptor (beta chain) was sequenced for a study of blood T cells in healthy people across ages. This clonotype was observed a few times. A sample-barcoded 5' primer and a J-beta primer mix were used in a second PCR of about 6 to 11 cycles. TCRdb used MiXCR to reprocess the 5' RACE reads, holding one entry per CDR3 protein. The table has 550,000 to 750,000 distinct CDR3 sequences, more than 20% seen once. This clonotype originated in a man aged 65-85 years in good health. The source material was blood.

The CDR3 DNA sequence: TGCAGTGCGGGCCTAGCGGGAGGCCCTTACTCCTACAATGAGCAGTTCTTC. As protein: CSAGLAGGPYSYNEQFF. The chain carries TRBV20-1 and TRBJ2-1; TRBD2 matches 11 bases. The CDR3 sequence is 17 residues long. V lost 6 bases, J lost 0 bases, and 10 bases stayed unmatched. From germline, CDR1 is DFQATT and CDR2 SNEGSKA (reference sequence).